The TCR beta chain under discussion was sequenced for a study of shared T cell receptors in the human thymus. V shed 3 bases, J shed 11 bases, and the junction held 10 bases outside the gene matches. CDR1 is MNHNS and CDR2 is SASEGT in the germline V gene. This CDR3 contains 13 residues. TCRdb's table, derived via immunoSEQ multiplex PCR, lists solely in-frame clones and lacks some. The profile shows hundreds of thousands of clones, approximately 87% of them singletons. Another study also made use of these data, one on human thymus T cells. In that study: From resections taken during corrective heart surgery, the thymus tissue was obtained. What appeared biased in thymic and blood repertoires was the usage of V and J genes.

The TCR originated in a boy under two years old with a congenital heart defect. The V call is TRBV6-1, the J call TRBJ2-7; TRBD1 matches 7 bases. Sequenced material: thymocytes. CDR3 in DNA: TGTGCCAGCAGTGATGTCAGGGGGTGGTTGGAGTACTTC. As protein: CASSDVRGWLEYF.